This TCR beta chain was captured in a study of tumor-infiltrating lymphocytes in primary liver carcinoma. About the research overall: Ages ranged from 30 to 69, with HCC or mixed HCC-cholangiocarcinoma.

Total RNA (roughly 530 ng) served as template for TCR beta cDNA synthesis primed by a constant-region primer. Libraries of TCR beta came from three nested multiplex PCR rounds with slightly modified ARM-PCR. The two initial PCR rounds, about 9 cycles each, used TRBV1-TRBV30 forward and C-beta reverse primers. TCRdb reanalysed the multiplex PCR reads using MiXCR and keeps one entry per CDR3 protein. This sample has about 180,000 distinct CDR3 sequences, with roughly three fifths found just once. Study results and caveats: It was in tumors, not blood, that the top-250-clone fraction was significantly higher (p = 0.039).

As regards this clonotype: Its antigen is not identified. This may arise from a read error, as a much more abundant clone is one base away.

Germline CDR1 MNHEY, CDR2 SVGAGI. This CDR3 has 15 amino acids. Blood RNA originated from unsorted whole blood, with germline DNA additionally extracted. The receptor was derived from a man aged 40-49 years with primary liver carcinoma and hepatitis B virus infection. The V call is TRBV6-5, the J call TRBJ1-1; 9 bases fit TRBD1. What was sequenced was peripheral blood. The CDR3 region is CASSYARDRAPKALF. The CDR3 region has the DNA TGTGCCAGCAGTTACGCCCGGGACAGGGCCCCAAAAGCTCTCTTT.